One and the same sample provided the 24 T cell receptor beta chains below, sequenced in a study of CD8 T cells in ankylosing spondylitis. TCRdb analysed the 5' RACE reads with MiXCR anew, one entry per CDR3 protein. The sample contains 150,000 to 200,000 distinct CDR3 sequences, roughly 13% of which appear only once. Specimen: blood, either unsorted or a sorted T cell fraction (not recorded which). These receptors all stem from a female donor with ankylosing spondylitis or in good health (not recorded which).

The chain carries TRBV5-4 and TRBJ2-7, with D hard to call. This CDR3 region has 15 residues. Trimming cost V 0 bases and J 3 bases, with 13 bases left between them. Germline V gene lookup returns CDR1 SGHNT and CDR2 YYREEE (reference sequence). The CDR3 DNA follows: TGTGCCAGCAGCTTGGGTATCCAGAACAACTACGAGCAGTACTTC. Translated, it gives CASSLGIQNNYEQYF.

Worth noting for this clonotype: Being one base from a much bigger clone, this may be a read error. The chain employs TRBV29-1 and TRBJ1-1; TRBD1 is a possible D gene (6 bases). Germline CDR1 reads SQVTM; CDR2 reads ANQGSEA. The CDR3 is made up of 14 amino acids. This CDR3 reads CNVEEHRRGTEAFF. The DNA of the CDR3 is TGCAACGTTGAAGAGCACAGGAGGGGGACTGAAGCTTTCTTT.

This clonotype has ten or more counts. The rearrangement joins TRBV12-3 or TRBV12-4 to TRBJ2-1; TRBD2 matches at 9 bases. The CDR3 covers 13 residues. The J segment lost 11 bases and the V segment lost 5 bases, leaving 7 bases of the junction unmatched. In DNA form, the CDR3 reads TGTGCCAGCAGTGGTGGCGGGACTAGCAAGCAGTTCTTC. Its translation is CASSGGGTSKQFF.

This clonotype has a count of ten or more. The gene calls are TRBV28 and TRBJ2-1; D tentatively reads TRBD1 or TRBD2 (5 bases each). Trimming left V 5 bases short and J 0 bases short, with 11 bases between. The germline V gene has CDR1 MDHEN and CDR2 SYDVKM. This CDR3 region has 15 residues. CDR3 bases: TGTGCCAGCAGTACCCCAGGGAGCTCCTACAATGAGCAGTTCTTC. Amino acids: CASSTPGSSYNEQFF.

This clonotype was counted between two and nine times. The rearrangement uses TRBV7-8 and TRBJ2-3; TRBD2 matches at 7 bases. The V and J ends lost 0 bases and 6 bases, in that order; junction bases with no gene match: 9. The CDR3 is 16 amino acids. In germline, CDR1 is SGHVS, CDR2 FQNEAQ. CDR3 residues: CASSLAVAGVIDTQYF. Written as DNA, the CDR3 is TGTGCCAGCAGCTTAGCTGTCGCGGGAGTGATCGATACGCAGTATTTT.

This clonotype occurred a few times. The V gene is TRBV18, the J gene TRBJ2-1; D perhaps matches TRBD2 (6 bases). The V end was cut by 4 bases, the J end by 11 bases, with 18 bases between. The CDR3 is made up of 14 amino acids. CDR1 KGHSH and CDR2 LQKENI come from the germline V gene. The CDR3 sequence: CASSRGGRRDQQFF. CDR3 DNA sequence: TGTGCCAGCTCACGCGGAGGGCGGCGGGATCAGCAGTTCTTC.

This CDR3 reads CASSLNPGAYEQYF. For the CDR3, the DNA is TGTGCCAGTAGTCTTAACCCGGGGGCCTACGAGCAGTACTTC. The chain carries TRBV19 and TRBJ2-7; the D gene is possibly TRBD2 (6 bases). Germline loops: CDR1 LNHDA, CDR2 SQIVND (reference sequence). The CDR3 sequence is 14 residues long. V lost 5 bases, J lost 2 bases, and 13 bases lay in between.

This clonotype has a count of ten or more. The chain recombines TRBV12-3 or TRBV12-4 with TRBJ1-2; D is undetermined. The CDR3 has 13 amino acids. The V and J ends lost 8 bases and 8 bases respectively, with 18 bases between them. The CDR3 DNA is TGTGCCAGCGTCAGAAGCGGGGAAGGAGGCTACACCTTC. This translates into CASVRSGEGGYTF.

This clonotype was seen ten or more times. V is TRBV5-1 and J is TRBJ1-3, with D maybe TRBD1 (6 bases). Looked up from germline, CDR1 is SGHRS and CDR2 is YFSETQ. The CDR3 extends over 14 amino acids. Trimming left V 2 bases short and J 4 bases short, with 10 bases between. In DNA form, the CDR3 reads TGCGCCAGCAGCTTTCAGGGGCACGGAAACACCATATATTTT. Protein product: CASSFQGHGNTIYF.

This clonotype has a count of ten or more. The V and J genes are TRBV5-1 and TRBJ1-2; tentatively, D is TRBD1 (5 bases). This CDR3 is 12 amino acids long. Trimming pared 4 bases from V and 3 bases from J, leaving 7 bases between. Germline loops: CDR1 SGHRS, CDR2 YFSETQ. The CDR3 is CASSPTDYGYTF. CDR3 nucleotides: TGCGCCAGCAGCCCGACAGACTATGGCTACACCTTC.

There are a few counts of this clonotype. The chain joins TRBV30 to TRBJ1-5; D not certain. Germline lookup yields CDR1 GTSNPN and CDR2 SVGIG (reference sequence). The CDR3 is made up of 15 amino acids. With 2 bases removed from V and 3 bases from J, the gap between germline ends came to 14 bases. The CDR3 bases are TGTGCCTGGAGTACTTTGGGCTTCGACAATCAGCCCCAGCATTTT. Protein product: CAWSTLGFDNQPQHF.

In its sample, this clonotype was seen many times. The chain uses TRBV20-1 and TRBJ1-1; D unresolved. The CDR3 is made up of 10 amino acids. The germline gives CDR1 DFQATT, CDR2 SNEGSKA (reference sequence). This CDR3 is CSGGRGKAFF. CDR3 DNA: TGCAGCGGCGGCCGCGGGAAAGCTTTCTTT.

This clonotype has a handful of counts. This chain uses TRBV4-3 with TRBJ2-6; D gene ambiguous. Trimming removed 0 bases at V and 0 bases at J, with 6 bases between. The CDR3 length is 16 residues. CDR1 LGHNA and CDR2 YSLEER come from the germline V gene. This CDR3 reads CASSQEALSGANVLTF. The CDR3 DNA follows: TGCGCCAGCAGCCAAGAAGCTCTCTCTGGGGCCAACGTCCTGACTTTC.

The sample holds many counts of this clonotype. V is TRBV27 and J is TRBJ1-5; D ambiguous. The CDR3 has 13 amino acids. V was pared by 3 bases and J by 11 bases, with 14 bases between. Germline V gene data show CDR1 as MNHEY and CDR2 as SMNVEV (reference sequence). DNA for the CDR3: TGTGCCAGCAGTTTTGGAGCGTTCGGGGCCCAGCATTTT. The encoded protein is CASSFGAFGAQHF.

In DNA form, the CDR3 reads TGTGCCAGCAGTCCACGGACAGGGGGTTACACCGGGGAGCTGTTTTTT. It translates to CASSPRTGGYTGELFF. The chain carries TRBV7-2 and TRBJ2-2; 10 bases align to TRBD1. Germline assignment: CDR1 SGHTA and CDR2 FQGNSA. J gave up 3 bases and V 6 bases, and 7 bases lay outside the gene matches. The CDR3 is made up of 16 amino acids.

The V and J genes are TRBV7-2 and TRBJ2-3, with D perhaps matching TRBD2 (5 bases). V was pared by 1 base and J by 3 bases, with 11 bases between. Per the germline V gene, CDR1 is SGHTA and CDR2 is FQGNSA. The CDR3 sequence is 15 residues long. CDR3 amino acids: CASSLGNPGTDTQYF. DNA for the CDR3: TGTGCCAGCAGCTTAGGGAATCCGGGGACAGATACGCAGTATTTT.

CDR3 nucleotide sequence: TGTGCCAGCAGCCCGACAGGGAATACGCAGTATTTT. Encoded protein: CASSPTGNTQYF. The V gene is TRBV3-1, the J gene TRBJ2-3; TRBD1 agrees at 7 bases. V lost 4 bases, J lost 7 bases, and 2 bases stayed unmatched. Germline V gene data show CDR1 as LGHDT and CDR2 as YNNKEL (reference sequence). This CDR3 region has 12 residues.

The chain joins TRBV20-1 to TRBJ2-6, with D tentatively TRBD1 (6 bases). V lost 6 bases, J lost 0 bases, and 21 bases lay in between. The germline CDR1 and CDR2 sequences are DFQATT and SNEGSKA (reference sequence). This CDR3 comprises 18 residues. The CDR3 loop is CSAGTIQGSFSGANVLTF. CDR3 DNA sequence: TGCAGTGCAGGGACAATTCAGGGATCTTTCTCTGGGGCCAACGTCCTGACTTTC.

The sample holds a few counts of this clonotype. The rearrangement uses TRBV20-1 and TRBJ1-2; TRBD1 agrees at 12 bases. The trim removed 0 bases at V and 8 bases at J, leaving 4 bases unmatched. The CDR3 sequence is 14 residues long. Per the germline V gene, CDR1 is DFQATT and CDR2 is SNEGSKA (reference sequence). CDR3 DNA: TGCAGTGCTAGAGACGCCGGGACAGGGGGCGGCTACACCTTC. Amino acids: CSARDAGTGGGYTF.

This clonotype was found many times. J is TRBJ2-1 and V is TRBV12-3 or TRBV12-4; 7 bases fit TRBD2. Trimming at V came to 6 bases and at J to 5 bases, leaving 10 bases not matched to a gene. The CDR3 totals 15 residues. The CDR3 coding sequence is TGTGCCAGCAGCCACACTGGGAGCGGGAACAATGAGCAGTTCTTC. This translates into CASSHTGSGNNEQFF.

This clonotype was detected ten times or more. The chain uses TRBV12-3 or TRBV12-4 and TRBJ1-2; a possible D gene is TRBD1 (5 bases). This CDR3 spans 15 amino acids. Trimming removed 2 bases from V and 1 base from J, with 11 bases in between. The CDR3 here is CASSLHPQGNYGYTF. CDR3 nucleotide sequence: TGTGCCAGCAGTTTACACCCCCAGGGTAACTATGGCTACACCTTC.

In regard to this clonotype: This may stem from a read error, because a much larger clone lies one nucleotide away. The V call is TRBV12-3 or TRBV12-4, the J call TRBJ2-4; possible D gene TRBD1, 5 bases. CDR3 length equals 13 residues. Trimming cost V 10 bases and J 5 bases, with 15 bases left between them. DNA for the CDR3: TGTGCCACCAGGGCTGGTGCGGAAAACATTCAGTACTTC. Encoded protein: CATRAGAENIQYF.

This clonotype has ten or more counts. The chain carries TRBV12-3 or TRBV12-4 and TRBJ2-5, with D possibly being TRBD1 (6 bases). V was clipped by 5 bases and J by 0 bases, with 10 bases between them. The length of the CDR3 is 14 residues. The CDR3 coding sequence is TGTGCCAGCAGTGCTTGGGACAACCAAGAGACCCAGTACTTC. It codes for CASSAWDNQETQYF.

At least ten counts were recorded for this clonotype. CDR3 residues: CSARRSGRAGNEQFF. The CDR3 nucleotides read TGCAGTGCTAGACGTAGCGGGAGGGCCGGGAATGAGCAGTTCTTC. The V gene is TRBV20-1, the J gene TRBJ2-1, with 11 nucleotides matching TRBD2. Trimming took 2 bases from V and 7 from J; bases not matched to a gene: 7. Germline-derived CDR1 and CDR2 are DFQATT and SNEGSKA (reference sequence). The CDR3 is made up of 15 amino acids.